The 30 T cell receptor beta chains below all came from one sample that was sequenced in a study of cytomegalovirus exposure and HLA in healthy donors. Assay: immunoSEQ multiplex PCR; the TCRdb copy retains only in-frame clones and omits some. The sample has 55,000 to 75,000 clones; approximately 94% are singletons. Sample: PBMCs. The receptors come from a young man in good health and CMV-seropositive.

V usage is TRBV2 and J usage is TRBJ2-1; TRBD2 matches 14 bases. The germline gives CDR1 SNHLY, CDR2 FYNNEI. J was trimmed by 7 bases and V by 0 bases; bases with no gene match: 5. The CDR3 has 17 residues. Here the CDR3 DNA reads TGTGCCAGCAGTGAAGCGGGGGGGACTAGCGGGAGAAATGAGCAGTTCTTC. It specifies CASSEAGGTSGRNEQFF. The full variable domain, in which reference TRBV2 and TRBJ2-1 provide the parts outside the CDR3, is EPEVTQTPSHQVTQMGQEVILRCVPISNHLYFYWYRQILGQKVEFLVSFYNNEISEKSEIFDDQFSVERPDGSNFTLKIRSTKLEDSAMYFCASSEAGGTSGRNEQFFGPGTRLTVL.

This clone was counted a single time. The chain employs TRBV7-3 and TRBJ1-1, with D uncertain. CDR1 is SGHTA, CDR2 FQGTGA, per germline. Trimming stripped 5 bases from V and 1 base from J, with 8 bases between. The CDR3 runs to 13 residues. Written as DNA, the CDR3 is TGTGCCAGCAGCCGAGAGCGGAACACTGAAGCTTTCTTT. Encoded protein: CASSRERNTEAFF.

This sequence joins TRBV6-7 and TRBJ2-7, with TRBD2 identical over 8 bases. TRBV6-7 is filed as an ORF, its function uncertain. J was trimmed by 5 bases and V by 4 bases; bases with no gene match: 13. There are 16 residues in the CDR3. Written as DNA, the CDR3 is TGTGCCAGCAGTTTCCTCGTCGGGGGGGCCGCGGACGAGCAGTACTTC. Residues: CASSFLVGGAADEQYF.

V is TRBV2 and J is TRBJ2-2, with TRBD1 matching 9 bases. From germline, CDR1 is SNHLY and CDR2 FYNNEI. The CDR3 is 16 amino acids. The V gene end was trimmed by 8 bases and the J gene end by 4 bases; junction bases not matched to a gene: 11. The CDR3 is CASAVHRGRATGELFF. CDR3 in DNA: TGTGCCAGCGCGGTCCACAGGGGGCGAGCCACCGGGGAGCTGTTTTTT.

This chain links TRBV29-1 with TRBJ2-1; D perhaps matches TRBD2 (5 bases). CDR3 length equals 12 residues. Between the trimmed V and J ends, which lost 4 bases and 4 bases, there was a span of 8 bases. Germline CDR1 SQVTM, CDR2 ANQGSEA. CDR3 loop: CSVGRGYNEQFF. DNA for the CDR3: TGCAGCGTTGGTCGGGGTTACAATGAGCAGTTCTTC.

The chain carries TRBV7-2 and TRBJ2-1, with 12 bases matching TRBD2. The germline CDR1 and CDR2 sequences are SGHTA and FQGNSA. The CDR3 sequence is 16 residues long. J was trimmed by 6 bases and V by 2 bases; bases with no gene match: 5. CDR3 region: CASSLFPSGRGNEQFF. CDR3 nucleotide sequence: TGTGCCAGCAGCTTATTTCCTAGCGGGAGGGGCAATGAGCAGTTCTTC.

The chain carries TRBV13 and TRBJ2-7; 7 bases fit TRBD1. Trimming removed 0 bases from V and 3 bases from J; junction bases left unmatched: 5. The CDR3 sequence is 15 residues long. The germline CDR1 and CDR2 sequences are PRHDT and FYEKMQ (reference sequence). The CDR3 DNA reads TGTGCCAGCAGCTTAGGGACAGGGTCCATCTACGAGCAGTACTTC. Residues: CASSLGTGSIYEQYF.

The J gene is TRBJ2-1, the V gene TRBV2, with a tentative D call TRBD2 (6 bases). Trimming took off 4 bases at V and 5 bases at J, with 15 bases between the two ends. Germline V gene sequence: CDR1 SNHLY, CDR2 FYNNEI. This CDR3 spans 15 amino acids. DNA of the CDR3: TGTGCCAGCAGTGGATTCCGGGACTCTGACAATGAGCAGTTCTTC. Residues: CASSGFRDSDNEQFF.

The V and J genes are TRBV15 and TRBJ1-5, with D perhaps matching TRBD1 (5 bases). V dropped 1 base and J dropped 4 bases, with 14 bases sitting between them. This CDR3 is built from 16 residues. Germline-derived CDR1 and CDR2 are LNHNV and YYDKDF (reference sequence). The chain's CDR3 is CATSRGVGAPNQPQHF. The DNA for the CDR3 is TGTGCCACCAGCAGAGGGGTAGGGGCCCCAAATCAGCCCCAGCATTTT. The whole variable domain, remainder taken from reference TRBV15 and TRBJ1-5, is DAMVIQNPRYQVTQFGKPVTLSCSQTLNHNVMYWYQQKSSQAPKLLFHYYDKDFNNEADTPDNFQSRRPNTSFCFLDIRSPGLGDTAMYLCATSRGVGAPNQPQHFGDGTRLSIL.

The chain joins TRBV2 to TRBJ2-7; the match to TRBD2 covers 8 bases. V lost 2 bases, J lost 9 bases, and 3 bases stayed unmatched. This CDR3 is 12 amino acids long. CDR1 SNHLY and CDR2 FYNNEI come from the germline V gene. Written as DNA, the CDR3 is TGTGCCAGCAGTGAAAGCGGGGGACGGCAGTACTTC. Its protein is CASSESGGRQYF.

The genes are TRBV27 and TRBJ2-5; 7 nucleotides agree with TRBD1. In germline, CDR1 is MNHEY, CDR2 SMNVEV (reference sequence). CDR3 size: 15 residues. The trim removed 6 bases at V and 2 bases at J, leaving 9 bases unmatched. DNA for the CDR3: TGTGCCAGCAGGTTGATTCGGACAGGTCAAGAGACCCAGTACTTC. This translates into CASRLIRTGQETQYF.

This clone was detected once. The V gene is TRBV28, the J gene TRBJ1-5; 8 bases are a match to TRBD1. Trimming took 5 bases from V and 2 from J; bases not matched to a gene: 2. CDR3 size: 14 residues. Germline loops: CDR1 MDHEN, CDR2 SYDVKM. The chain's CDR3 is CASSARGRNQPQHF. The CDR3, as DNA: TGTGCCAGCAGTGCCAGGGGGCGCAATCAGCCCCAGCATTTT.

The chain combines TRBV30 with TRBJ2-1; D is unresolved. Deletions cut 7 bases from V and 6 bases from J, with 16 bases between. The germline V gene encodes CDR1 GTSNPN and CDR2 SVGIG (reference sequence). This CDR3 is built from 13 residues. The CDR3 here is CALNPGPSNEQFF. DNA of the CDR3: TGTGCCTTGAACCCGGGTCCTAGCAATGAGCAGTTCTTC.

The chain recombines TRBV10-1 with TRBJ1-6; weak D call: TRBD1 (5 bases). V lost 2 bases and J 8 bases, leaving 10 bases between the germline ends. In germline, CDR1 is WNHNN, CDR2 SYGVQD (reference sequence). The CDR3 covers 14 residues. CDR3 in DNA: TGCGCCAGCAGTGAGAGGGGTCCTTATTCACCCCTCCACTTT. This sequence encodes CASSERGPYSPLHF.

The chain links TRBV23-1 to TRBJ2-7, with 9 bases aligning to TRBD1. TRBV23-1 is flagged as an ORF with uncertain function. The V and J ends lost 9 bases and 0 bases, in that order; junction bases with no gene match: 6. CDR3 size: 14 residues. CDR3 sequence (DNA): TGCGCCAGACAACGGGACAGGGCCTCCTACGAGCAGTACTTC. It translates to CARQRDRASYEQYF.

The genes are TRBV13 and TRBJ2-2; unclear D gene. Germline V lookup: CDR1 PRHDT, CDR2 FYEKMQ (reference sequence). With 0 bases removed from V and 4 bases from J, the gap between germline ends came to 9 bases. There are 15 residues in the CDR3. The CDR3 DNA reads TGTGCCAGCAGCTTAGGGTCTAGGCGCACCGGGGAGCTGTTTTTT. It specifies CASSLGSRRTGELFF.

This clone showed up just once. The chain carries TRBV19 and TRBJ2-7, with D maybe TRBD1 (6 bases). Trimming removed 5 bases from V and 4 bases from J, with 18 bases in between. The V gene's germline CDR1 is LNHDA and CDR2 SQIVND (reference sequence). The CDR3 runs 15 residues. The CDR3 protein is CASSGYRVGSYEQYF. The CDR3 DNA follows: TGTGCCAGTAGTGGGTACAGGGTGGGATCTTACGAGCAGTACTTC.

The gene calls are TRBV5-6 and TRBJ2-7, with 7 bases aligning to TRBD1. V shed 4 bases, J shed 0 bases, and the junction held 7 bases outside the gene matches. CDR1 is SGHDT and CDR2 is YYEEEE in the germline V gene. CDR3 length: 15 residues. In DNA, the CDR3 is TGTGCCAGCAGCCAAAGACAGGGTCTCTCCTACGAGCAGTACTTC. This sequence encodes CASSQRQGLSYEQYF.

The V and J genes are TRBV28 and TRBJ2-6; a possible D gene is TRBD1 (6 bases). CDR1 is MDHEN and CDR2 is SYDVKM in the germline V gene. V lost 5 bases to trimming and J lost 2 bases, with 10 bases between them. This CDR3 has 15 residues. The CDR3: CASSLYRAGANVLTF. DNA for the CDR3: TGTGCCAGCAGTCTTTACAGGGCTGGGGCCAACGTCCTGACTTTC.

The chain recombines TRBV5-5 with TRBJ1-2; D is uncertain. CDR1 and CDR2 (germline): SGHKS, YYEKEE (reference sequence). Trimming shortened V by 4 bases and J by 8 bases, and 9 bases separated the two germline ends. This CDR3 is 11 amino acids long. The CDR3 DNA sequence: TGTGCCAGCAGCCCGGGAAACGGCTACACCTTC. This encodes CASSPGNGYTF. The complete variable domain, with remaining parts taken from reference TRBV5-5 and TRBJ1-2, reads DAGVTQSPTHLIKTRGQQVTLRCSPISGHKSVSWYQQVLGQGPQFIFQYYEKEERGRGNFPDRFSARQFPNYSSELNVNALLLGDSALYLCASSPGNGYTFGSGTRLTVV.

V is TRBV11-2 and J is TRBJ2-7; 12 bases are shared with TRBD2. The CDR3 runs to 16 residues. Trimming at V came to 5 bases and at J to 2 bases, leaving 7 bases not matched to a gene. Per germline, CDR1 SGHAT and CDR2 FQNNGV. The CDR3 DNA reads as TGTGCCAGCAGCACTCGGACTAGCGGGGATACCTACGAGCAGTACTTC. Translating gives CASSTRTSGDTYEQYF.

This chain uses TRBV5-6 with TRBJ1-5, with D unclear. Germline CDR1 SGHDT, CDR2 YYEEEE. With 4 bases removed from V and 10 bases from J, the gap between germline ends came to 12 bases. This CDR3 is 12 amino acids long. CDR3 in amino acids: CASSGGASPQHF. CDR3 DNA: TGTGCCAGCAGCGGAGGTGCGAGTCCCCAGCATTTT.

The chain recombines TRBV9 with TRBJ1-1; D may be TRBD1 (5 bases). The V gene's germline CDR1 is SGDLS and CDR2 YYNGEE. Trimming stripped 3 bases from V and 3 bases from J, with 12 bases between. The CDR3 contains 14 residues. The CDR3 region is CASSAGGADTEAFF. The DNA for the CDR3 is TGTGCCAGCAGCGCCGGAGGGGCGGACACTGAAGCTTTCTTT.

The chain links TRBV5-1 to TRBJ2-7; TRBD2 might be the D (5 bases). Germline loops: CDR1 SGHRS, CDR2 YFSETQ. This CDR3 is 11 amino acids long. Trimming pared 2 bases from V and 5 bases from J, leaving 5 bases between. The CDR3, as DNA: TGCGCCAGCAGCTTCGGGAACGAGCAGTACTTC. Its translation: CASSFGNEQYF. Full variable domain (rest looked up from reference TRBV5-1 and TRBJ2-7): KAGVTQTPRYLIKTRGQQVTLSCSPISGHRSVSWYQQTPGQGLQFLFEYFSETQRNKGNFPGRFSGRQFSNSRSEMNVSTLELGDSALYLCASSFGNEQYFGPGTRLTVT.

This rearrangement joins TRBV4-2 to TRBJ2-1; 14 bases map to TRBD2. This CDR3 is 16 amino acids long. Per the germline V gene, CDR1 is LGHNA and CDR2 is YNFKEQ. With 4 bases clipped from V and 8 bases from J, the junction kept 7 bases outside the gene matches. The CDR3 coding sequence is TGTGCCAGCAGCCGCGGACTAGCGGGAGGCTTAGATGAGCAGTTCTTC. Translation gives CASSRGLAGGLDEQFF.

The chain links TRBV11-2 to TRBJ2-7; tentative D call: TRBD1 (6 bases). The V end was cut by 3 bases, the J end by 5 bases, with 8 bases between. Germline values: CDR1 SGHAT, CDR2 FQNNGV. The CDR3 is 12 amino acids. CDR3 protein: CASSFTGNEQYF. As DNA, the CDR3 is TGTGCCAGCAGCTTTACAGGGAACGAGCAGTACTTC.

The rearrangement joins TRBV5-1 to TRBJ1-1; 8 bases fit TRBD1. The CDR3 is 14 amino acids. Per germline, CDR1 SGHRS and CDR2 YFSETQ. V lost 3 bases and J lost 4; bases outside the gene matches: 5. The CDR3 loop is CASSYRQGSTEAFF. The DNA of the CDR3 is TGCGCCAGCAGCTACCGACAGGGGAGCACTGAAGCTTTCTTT.

J is TRBJ2-5 and V is TRBV9; 12 positions match TRBD2. Per the germline V gene, CDR1 is SGDLS and CDR2 is YYNGEE. The CDR3 totals 17 residues. V trimming: 0 bases; J trimming: 0 bases; junction bases outside the gene matches: 3. The CDR3 region is CASSVGLAGANQETQYF. CDR3 nucleotide sequence: TGTGCCAGCAGCGTAGGACTAGCGGGGGCCAACCAAGAGACCCAGTACTTC.

J is TRBJ2-1 and V is TRBV19; D is perhaps TRBD2 (5 bases). CDR1 is LNHDA, CDR2 SQIVND, per germline (reference sequence). V lost 11 bases and J lost 5, with 19 bases in between. This CDR3 has 14 amino acids. CDR3 region: CASSRGLIHNEQFF. The CDR3 coding sequence is TGTGCCTCCTCCCGGGGTCTGATCCACAATGAGCAGTTCTTC.

The rearrangement links TRBV9 to TRBJ2-7, with D perhaps TRBD1 (6 bases). This CDR3 comprises 14 residues. Germline CDR1 SGDLS, CDR2 YYNGEE. V lost 0 bases and J 4 bases, leaving 11 bases between the germline ends. The CDR3 is CASSVGQAVYEQYF. In DNA form, the CDR3 reads TGTGCCAGCAGCGTAGGACAGGCAGTATACGAGCAGTACTTC.